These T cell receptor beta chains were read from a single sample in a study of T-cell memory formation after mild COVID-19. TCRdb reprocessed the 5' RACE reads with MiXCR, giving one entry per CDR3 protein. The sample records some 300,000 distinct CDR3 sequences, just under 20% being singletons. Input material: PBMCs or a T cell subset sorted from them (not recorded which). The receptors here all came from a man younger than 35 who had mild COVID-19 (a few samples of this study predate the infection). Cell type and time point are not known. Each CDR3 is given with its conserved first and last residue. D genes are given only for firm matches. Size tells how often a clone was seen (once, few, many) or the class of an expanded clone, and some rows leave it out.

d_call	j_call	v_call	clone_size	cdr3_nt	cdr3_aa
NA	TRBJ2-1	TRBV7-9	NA	TGTGCCAGCAGCTTAGCGTGGGGTGAGCAGTTCTTC	CASSLAWGEQFF
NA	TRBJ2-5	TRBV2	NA	TGTGCCAGCACCGCAGAGGGGTACCAAGAGACCCAGTACTTC	CASTAEGYQETQYF
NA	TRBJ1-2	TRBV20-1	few	TGCAGTGCTAGGGCCGGATTGAACTATGGCTACACCTTC	CSARAGLNYGYTF
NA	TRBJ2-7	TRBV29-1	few	TGCAGCGTTGAAGACGGCTTGGGCCTTCCCTACGAGCAGTACTTC	CSVEDGLGLPYEQYF
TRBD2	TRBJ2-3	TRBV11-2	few	TGTGCTCATTTCCGGGGTAGCGGGGGCACAGATACGCAGTATTTT	CAHFRGSGGTDTQYF
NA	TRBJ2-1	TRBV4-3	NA	TGCGCCAGCAGCCATGCGGCGGCGTCCTACAATGAGCAGTTCTTC	CASSHAAASYNEQFF
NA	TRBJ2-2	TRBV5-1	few	TGCGCCAGCAAATTTTGGGCTAACACCGGGGAGCTGTTTTTT	CASKFWANTGELFF
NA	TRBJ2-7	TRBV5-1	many	TGCGCCAGCAGCTTCGACAGGTACGAGCAGTACTTC	CASSFDRYEQYF
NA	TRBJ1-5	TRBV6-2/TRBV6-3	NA	TGTGCCACCGTAGACGGACTGCGGCCTGGCAATCAGCCCCAGCATTTT	CATVDGLRPGNQPQHF
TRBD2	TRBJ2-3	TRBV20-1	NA	TGCAGTGCTAGAGAACTAGCGGGGGCTGCAGATACGCAGTATTTT	CSARELAGAADTQYF
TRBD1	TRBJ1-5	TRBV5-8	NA	TGTGCCAGCAGACAGGGACAGCCTACCGATCAGCCCCAGCATTTT	CASRQGQPTDQPQHF
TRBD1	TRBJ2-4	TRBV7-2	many	TGTGCCAGCAGCTCCCGACAGGGGATCGACATTCAGTACTTC	CASSSRQGIDIQYF
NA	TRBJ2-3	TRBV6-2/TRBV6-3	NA	TGTGCCAGCAGTTATAGGTGGACAGATACGCAGTATTTT	CASSYRWTDTQYF
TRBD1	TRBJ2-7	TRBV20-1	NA	TGCAGTGCTAGACGGACAGGGGGCCATTCTAGGGACGAGCAGTACTTC	CSARRTGGHSRDEQYF
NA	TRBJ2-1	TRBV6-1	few	TGTGCCAGCAGGGGCATAAAGACCTACAATGAGCAGTTCTTC	CASRGIKTYNEQFF
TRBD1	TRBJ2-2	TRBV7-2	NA	TGTGCCAGCAGCTATACCTGGGGGACAGGCAACACCGGGGAGCTGTTTTTT	CASSYTWGTGNTGELFF
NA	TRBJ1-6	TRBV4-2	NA	TGTGCCAGCAGCCAAGATCGGGGAAATAATTCACCCCTCCACTTT	CASSQDRGNNSPLHF
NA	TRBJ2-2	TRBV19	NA	TGTGCCAGTAGGAGGGTAGTCGGGGACACCGGGGAGCTGTTTTTT	CASRRVVGDTGELFF
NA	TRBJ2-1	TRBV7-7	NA	TGTGCTAGCAGCTTGAAGACAGGTCCCGCCACCTACAATGAGCAGTTCTTC	CASSLKTGPATYNEQFF
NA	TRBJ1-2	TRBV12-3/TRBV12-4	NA	TGTGCCAGCAGAGACGGGACATTCGGCGCCTTC	CASRDGTFGAF
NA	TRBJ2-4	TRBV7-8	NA	TGTGCCAGCAGCTTACGAGACCCAGCGGGCATTCAGTACTTC	CASSLRDPAGIQYF
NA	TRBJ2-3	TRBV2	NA	TGTGCCAGCAGTGAAGCGCTCCAAGATTGGGCCCAGCAGTATTTT	CASSEALQDWAQQYF
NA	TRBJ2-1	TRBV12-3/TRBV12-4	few	TGTGCCAGCCATCACCGGCTCTCCTACAATGAGCAGTTCTTC	CASHHRLSYNEQFF
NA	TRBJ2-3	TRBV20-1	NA	TGCAGTGCTGGTAGAGGCACAGATACGCAGTATTTT	CSAGRGTDTQYF
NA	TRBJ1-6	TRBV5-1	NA	TGCGCCAGCAGCCCAAGCATCTCCTATAATTCACCCCTCCACTTT	CASSPSISYNSPLHF
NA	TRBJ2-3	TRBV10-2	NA	TGCGCCAGCAGTGAGCAGGGTCAAGATACGCAGTATTTT	CASSEQGQDTQYF
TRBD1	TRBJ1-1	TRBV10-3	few	TGTGCCGTCCGAGCTTTGGGGACAGCGAACACTGAAGCTTTCTTT	CAVRALGTANTEAFF
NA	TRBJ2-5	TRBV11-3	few	TGTGCCAGCAGCAAGGGGGCCCGTGGCGGGGCAGAGACCCAGTACTTC	CASSKGARGGAETQYF
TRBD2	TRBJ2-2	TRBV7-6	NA	TGTGCCAGCAGCTTAGATAGCGGGGGGCCTTACACCGGGGAGCTGTTTTTT	CASSLDSGGPYTGELFF
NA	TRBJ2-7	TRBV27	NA	TGTGCCAGCCGGGCGGGGTTAGCTAGCGAGCAGTACTTC	CASRAGLASEQYF
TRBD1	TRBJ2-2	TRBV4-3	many	TGCGCCAGCAGCCAAGATAGTCGGACAGGGAGCACCGGGGAGCTGTTTTTT	CASSQDSRTGSTGELFF
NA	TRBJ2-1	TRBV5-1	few	TGCGCCAGCAGCGCGACAGGGACTGGCAATGAGCAGTTCTTC	CASSATGTGNEQFF
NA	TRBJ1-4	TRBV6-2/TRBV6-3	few	TGTGCCAGCAGTTACGAGACAAGTGGAAATGAAAAACTGTTTTTT	CASSYETSGNEKLFF
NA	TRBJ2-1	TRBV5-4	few	TGTGCCAGCAGCTCCCCAGGCCGGGGGCCTTATGAGCAGTTCTTC	CASSSPGRGPYEQFF
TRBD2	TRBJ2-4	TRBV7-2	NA	TGTGCCAGCAGCTTACCCCGCAGCGGGGGGGCCAAAAACATTCAGTACTTC	CASSLPRSGGAKNIQYF
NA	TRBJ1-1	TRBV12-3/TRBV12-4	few	TGTGCCAGCAGCCCAATAAGGACGGGGGCTTTCTTT	CASSPIRTGAFF
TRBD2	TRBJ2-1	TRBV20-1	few	TGCAGTGCTGCGACTAGCGGGGCTTACAATGAGCAGTTCTTC	CSAATSGAYNEQFF
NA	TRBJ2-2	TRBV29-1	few	TGCAGCGTTGTAGCGCCGAACACCGGGGAGCTGTTTTTT	CSVVAPNTGELFF
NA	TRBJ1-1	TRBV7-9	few	TGTGCCAGCAGCCCTACGATGGAGAACACTGAAGCTTTCTTT	CASSPTMENTEAFF
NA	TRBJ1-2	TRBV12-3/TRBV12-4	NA	TGTGCCAGCTCGCGCCAGAGCTTCTATGGCTACACCTTC	CASSRQSFYGYTF
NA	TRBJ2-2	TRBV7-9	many	TGTGCCAGCAGCTTGGAAACCGGGGAGCTGTTTTTT	CASSLETGELFF
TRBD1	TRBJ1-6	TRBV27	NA	TGTGCCAGCAGTTTTGCCCCCTGGACAGGGCGGAGGTCACCCCTCCACTTT	CASSFAPWTGRRSPLHF
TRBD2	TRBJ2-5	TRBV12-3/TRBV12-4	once	TGTGCCAGCAGCATAGAAGCGGGGCCCCAAGAGACCCAGTACTTC	CASSIEAGPQETQYF
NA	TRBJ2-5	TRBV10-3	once	TGTGCCAGCACTCCGAACTACCAAGAGACCCAGTACTTC	CASTPNYQETQYF
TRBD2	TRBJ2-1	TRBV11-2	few	TGTGCCAGCAGCTTAGGCCCAGCGGGGGGGCCGGGTTACAATGAGCAGTTCTTC	CASSLGPAGGPGYNEQFF
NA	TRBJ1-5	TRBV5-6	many	TGTGCCAGCAGCAGGTGGGGCAATCAGCCCCAGCATTTT	CASSRWGNQPQHF
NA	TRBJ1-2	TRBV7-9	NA	TGTGCCAGCAGCTTGGGGGATTTTATAAGTGGCTACACCTTC	CASSLGDFISGYTF
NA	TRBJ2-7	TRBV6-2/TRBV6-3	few	TGTGCCAGCAGTTACGGGCCAGAGCAGTACTTC	CASSYGPEQYF
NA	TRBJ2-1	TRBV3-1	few	TGTGCCAGCAGCCAAGAAGGGCAGGGGCAGAGGGTCAATGAGCAGTTCTTC	CASSQEGQGQRVNEQFF
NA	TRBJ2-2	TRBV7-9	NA	TGTGCCAGCAGCTACAGAGCTGCGGTCACCGGGGAGCTGTTTTTT	CASSYRAAVTGELFF
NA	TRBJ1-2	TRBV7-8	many	TGTGCCAGCAGCTTAGTTGGGGACGGCTACACCTTC	CASSLVGDGYTF
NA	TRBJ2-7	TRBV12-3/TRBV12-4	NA	TGTGCCAGCAGTTTTATAAGTGGGAGGGAGCAGTACTTC	CASSFISGREQYF
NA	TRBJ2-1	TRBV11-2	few	TGTGCCAGCAGCTTAGTGTCTGGGAGCCAGTTCTTC	CASSLVSGSQFF
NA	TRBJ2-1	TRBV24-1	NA	TGTGCCACCAGTGATTATGGCTCAGCTAACAATGAGCAGTTCTTC	CATSDYGSANNEQFF